The rows below give T cell receptor beta chains drawn from one sample of a study of patients and donors after allogeneic stem cell transplantation. TCRdb re-derived calls from the RT-PCR reads in MiXCR, one entry per CDR3 protein. This table holds around 150,000 distinct CDR3 sequences, about 40% found once. The sequenced sample was blood, either unsorted or a sorted T cell fraction (not recorded which). These receptors all stem from a human donor who was either an allogeneic HSCT recipient or a stem cell or donor lymphocyte infusion donor (not recorded which). It is not recorded whose cells these are; they may come from a transplant donor. CDR3s include the opening cysteine and the closing phenylalanine or tryptophan. D genes are given only for firm matches. Clone size is stated in some rows and not others, as once, few, many or a class when expanded.

size | J | V | D | DNA | CDR3
few | TRBJ2-7 | TRBV6-2/TRBV6-3 | TRBD1 | TGTGCCAGCAGTTACCGGACAGGGGTCTACGAGCAGTACTTC | CASSYRTGVYEQYF
few | TRBJ1-6 | TRBV4-2 | NA | TGTGCCAGCAGCCAAGAGGCCCCAGCGACCAATTCACCCCTCCACTTT | CASSQEAPATNSPLHF
NA | TRBJ1-2 | TRBV29-1 | NA | TGCAGCGTTGAACACAGCTATGGCTACACCTTC | CSVEHSYGYTF
few | TRBJ1-5 | TRBV20-1 | NA | TGCAGTGCTAGGGGGACACCCAATCAGCCCCAGCATTTT | CSARGTPNQPQHF
once | TRBJ2-2 | TRBV19 | TRBD1 | TGTGCCAGTAGCAAAGGGACAGCGAACACCGGGGAGCTGTTTTTT | CASSKGTANTGELFF
NA | TRBJ2-1 | TRBV20-1 | NA | TGCAGTGCTAGAGATATCTTATTCTCCTACAATGAACAGTTCTTC | CSARDILFSYNEQFF
once | TRBJ1-5 | TRBV20-1 | TRBD1 | TGCAGTGCTAGAGTCCGGGACAGGGGGCCAGTGACAATAGGGCATCAGCCCCAGCATTTT | CSARVRDRGPVTIGHQPQHF
few | TRBJ2-1 | TRBV12-3/TRBV12-4 | TRBD1 | TGTGCCAGCAGAGACAGGGGCTCCTACAATGAGCAGTTCTTC | CASRDRGSYNEQFF
NA | TRBJ2-5 | TRBV25-1 | NA | TGTGCCAGCAGTGAATCGAACAGGGCGGACCAAGAGACCCAGTACTTC | CASSESNRADQETQYF
few | TRBJ1-2 | TRBV20-1 | TRBD1 | TGCAGTGCCATGGACAGGGGGAGAGGGGCTAACTATGGCTACACCTTC | CSAMDRGRGANYGYTF
NA | TRBJ2-1 | TRBV4-3 | NA | TGCGCCAGCAGCCAAGTAGTATCATCGGCGGGCAATGAGCAGTTCTTC | CASSQVVSSAGNEQFF
few | TRBJ2-3 | TRBV4-1 | NA | TGCGCCAGCAGCCAAGAGCCCCCTGCGGGGCGCACAGATACGCAGTATTTT | CASSQEPPAGRTDTQYF
NA | TRBJ2-1 | TRBV28 | NA | TGTGCAAGCAGTTTTACTTGGACGGAGCCCCATGAGCAGTTCTTC | CASSFTWTEPHEQFF
NA | TRBJ1-1 | TRBV28 | NA | TGTGCCAGCAGTCTCCGGGGAGGTACTGACACTGAAGCTTTCTTT | CASSLRGGTDTEAFF
NA | TRBJ2-7 | TRBV12-3/TRBV12-4 | NA | TGTGCCAGCAGTCCCGGGGGCTCCTACGAGCAGTACTTC | CASSPGGSYEQYF
NA | TRBJ1-6 | TRBV12-3/TRBV12-4 | NA | TGTGCCAGCAGTTTTGACCATTCACCCCTCCACTTT | CASSFDHSPLHF
NA | TRBJ2-3 | TRBV12-3/TRBV12-4 | NA | TGTGCCAGCACCCCCGGACGCACGCAGTATTTT | CASTPGRTQYF
NA | TRBJ2-1 | TRBV24-1 | NA | TGTGCCACCAGTGGACCCAGAAACTACGACAATGAGCAGTTCTTC | CATSGPRNYDNEQFF
many | TRBJ1-2 | TRBV29-1 | TRBD1 | TGCAGCGCATACCGGGACAGAACTAACTATGGCTACACCTTC | CSAYRDRTNYGYTF
few | TRBJ2-3 | TRBV12-3/TRBV12-4 | NA | TGTGCCAGCAGTTTGAGAGCGCGCGGAGATACGCAGTATTTT | CASSLRARGDTQYF
NA | TRBJ1-1 | TRBV6-5 | NA | TGTGCCAGCATTAGGGTGGGTCGAGCTTTCTTT | CASIRVGRAFF
NA | TRBJ1-6 | TRBV12-3/TRBV12-4 | NA | TGTGCCAGCAGTTTAATGAGAAACTCCTATAATTCACCCCTCCACTTT | CASSLMRNSYNSPLHF
NA | TRBJ1-1 | TRBV3-1 | NA | TGTGCCAGCAGCCAATCCCCAGGGAAAGGGACTGAAGCTTTCTTT | CASSQSPGKGTEAFF
NA | TRBJ1-1 | TRBV29-1 | TRBD1 | TGCGGAGCCGGGACAGGGGACCCTGAAGCTTTCTTT | CGAGTGDPEAFF
NA | TRBJ2-3 | TRBV12-5 | TRBD1 | TGTGCTAGTGGTACCGGGACAGCCAACACAGATACGCAGTATTTT | CASGTGTANTDTQYF
NA | TRBJ2-7 | TRBV13 | TRBD1 | TGTGCCAGCAGCGGCCGGACAGGGGGGTTCCACGAGCAGTACTTC | CASSGRTGGFHEQYF
NA | TRBJ1-1 | TRBV11-2 | TRBD1 | TGTGCCAGCAGCTTAGGAGTTGGGACAGGGTTTGCTGAAGCTTTCTTT | CASSLGVGTGFAEAFF
few | TRBJ1-6 | TRBV7-2 | NA | TGTGCCAGCAGTCCAGGCAGGGCTAATTCACCCCTCCACTTT | CASSPGRANSPLHF